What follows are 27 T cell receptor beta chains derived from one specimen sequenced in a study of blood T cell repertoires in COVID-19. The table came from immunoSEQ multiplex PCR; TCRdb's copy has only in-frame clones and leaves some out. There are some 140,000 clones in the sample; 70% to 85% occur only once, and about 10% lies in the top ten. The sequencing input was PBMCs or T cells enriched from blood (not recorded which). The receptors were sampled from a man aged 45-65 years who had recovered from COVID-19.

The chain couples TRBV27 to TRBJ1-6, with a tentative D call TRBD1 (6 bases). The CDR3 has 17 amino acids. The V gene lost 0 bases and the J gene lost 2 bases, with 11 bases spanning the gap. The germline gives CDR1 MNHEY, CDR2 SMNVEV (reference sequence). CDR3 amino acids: CASSLSLQGPYNSPLHF. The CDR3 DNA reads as TGTGCCAGCAGTTTATCCCTACAGGGTCCCTATAATTCACCCCTCCACTTT.

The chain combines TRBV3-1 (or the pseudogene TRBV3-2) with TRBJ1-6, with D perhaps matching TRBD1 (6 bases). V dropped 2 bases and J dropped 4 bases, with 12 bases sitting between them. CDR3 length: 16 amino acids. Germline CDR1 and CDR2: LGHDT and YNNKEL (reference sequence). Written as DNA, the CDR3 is TGTGCCAGCAGCCAATTTACCCAGGGGTATAATTCACCCCTCCACTTT. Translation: CASSQFTQGYNSPLHF.

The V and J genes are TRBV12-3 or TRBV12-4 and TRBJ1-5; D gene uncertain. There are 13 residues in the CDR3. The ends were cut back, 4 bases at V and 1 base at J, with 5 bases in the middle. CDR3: CASSSGSNQPQHF. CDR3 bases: TGTGCCAGCAGTTCGGGGAGCAATCAGCCCCAGCATTTT.

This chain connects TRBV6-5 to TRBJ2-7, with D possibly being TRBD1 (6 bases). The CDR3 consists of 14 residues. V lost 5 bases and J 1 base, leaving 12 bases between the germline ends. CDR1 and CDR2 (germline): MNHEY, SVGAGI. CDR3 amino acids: CASSSRDKSYEQYF. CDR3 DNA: TGTGCCAGCAGTAGCCGGGACAAATCCTACGAGCAGTACTTC.

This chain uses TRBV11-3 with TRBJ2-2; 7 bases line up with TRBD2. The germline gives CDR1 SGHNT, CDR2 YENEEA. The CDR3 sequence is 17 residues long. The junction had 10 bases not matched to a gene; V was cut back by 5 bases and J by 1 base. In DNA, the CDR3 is TGTGCCAGCAGCCCCACGACAAAGCGGGGGAACACCGGGGAGCTGTTTTTT. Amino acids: CASSPTTKRGNTGELFF.

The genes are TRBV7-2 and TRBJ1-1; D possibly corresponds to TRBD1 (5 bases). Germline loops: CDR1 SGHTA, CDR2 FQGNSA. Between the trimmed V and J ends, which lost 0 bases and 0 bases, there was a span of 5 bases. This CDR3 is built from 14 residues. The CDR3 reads CASSLAGVNTEAFF. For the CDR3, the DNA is TGTGCCAGCAGCTTAGCAGGGGTGAACACTGAAGCTTTCTTT.

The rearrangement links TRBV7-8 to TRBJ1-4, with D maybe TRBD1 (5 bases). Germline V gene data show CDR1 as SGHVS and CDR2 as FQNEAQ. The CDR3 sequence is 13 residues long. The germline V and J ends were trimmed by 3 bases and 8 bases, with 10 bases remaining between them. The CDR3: CASSFDRREKLFF. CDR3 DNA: TGTGCCAGCAGCTTTGACAGAAGAGAAAAACTGTTTTTT.

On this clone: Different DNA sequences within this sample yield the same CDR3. CDR3: CASSSGQGYEQYF. The CDR3 DNA reads as TGTGCCAGCAGTTCCGGACAGGGCTACGAGCAGTACTTC. The chain has TRBV28 and TRBJ2-7, with 8 bases matching TRBD1. CDR1 and CDR2 from the germline V gene are MDHEN and SYDVKM. J gave up 3 bases and V 4 bases, and 2 bases lay outside the gene matches. This CDR3 comprises 13 residues. The full variable domain, completed using reference TRBV28 and TRBJ2-7, is DVKVTQSSRYLVKRTGEKVFLECVQDMDHENMFWYRQDPGLGLRLIYFSYDVKMKEKGDIPEGYSVSREKKERFSLILESASTNQTSMYLCASSSGQGYEQYFGPGTRLTVT.

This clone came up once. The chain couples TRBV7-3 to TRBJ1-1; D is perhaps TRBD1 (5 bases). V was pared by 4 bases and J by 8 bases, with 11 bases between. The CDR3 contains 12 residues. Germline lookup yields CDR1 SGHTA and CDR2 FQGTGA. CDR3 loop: CASSSTGGEAFF. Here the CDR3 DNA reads TGTGCCAGCAGCTCCACCGGGGGAGAAGCTTTCTTT.

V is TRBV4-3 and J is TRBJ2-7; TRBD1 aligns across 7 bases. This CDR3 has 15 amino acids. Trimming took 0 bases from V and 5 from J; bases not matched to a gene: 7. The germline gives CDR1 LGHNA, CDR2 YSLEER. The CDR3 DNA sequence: TGCGCCAGCAGCCAAGATCCACAGGGGAACAACGAGCAGTACTTC. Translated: CASSQDPQGNNEQYF.

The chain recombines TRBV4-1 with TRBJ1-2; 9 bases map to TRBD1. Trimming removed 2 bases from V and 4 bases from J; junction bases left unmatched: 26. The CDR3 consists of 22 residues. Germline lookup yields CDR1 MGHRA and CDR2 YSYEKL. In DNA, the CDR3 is TGCGCCAGCAGCCAAAGAAGGATCAGTCGGGACAGGGTCTCCGTCTTAGGCTATGGCTACACCTTC. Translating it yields CASSQRRISRDRVSVLGYGYTF.

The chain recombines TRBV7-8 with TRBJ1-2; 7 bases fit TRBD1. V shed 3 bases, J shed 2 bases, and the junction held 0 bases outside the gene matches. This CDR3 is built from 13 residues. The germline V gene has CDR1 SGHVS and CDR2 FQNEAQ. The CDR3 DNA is TGTGCCAGCAGCTTGGGACAGAACTATGGCTACACCTTC. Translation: CASSLGQNYGYTF.

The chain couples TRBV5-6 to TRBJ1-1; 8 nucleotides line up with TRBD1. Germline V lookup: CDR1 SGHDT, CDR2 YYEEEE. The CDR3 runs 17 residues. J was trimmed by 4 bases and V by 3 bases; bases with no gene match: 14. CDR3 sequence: CASSSNPGQVGSTEAFF. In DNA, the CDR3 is TGTGCCAGCAGCTCTAATCCGGGACAGGTTGGATCCACTGAAGCTTTCTTT.

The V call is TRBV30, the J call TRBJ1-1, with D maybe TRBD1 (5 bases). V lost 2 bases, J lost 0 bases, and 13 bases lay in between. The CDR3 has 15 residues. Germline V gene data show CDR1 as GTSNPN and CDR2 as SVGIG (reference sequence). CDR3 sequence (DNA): TGTGCCTGGAGTCCTAGACAGCTCATGAACACTGAAGCTTTCTTT. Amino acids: CAWSPRQLMNTEAFF.

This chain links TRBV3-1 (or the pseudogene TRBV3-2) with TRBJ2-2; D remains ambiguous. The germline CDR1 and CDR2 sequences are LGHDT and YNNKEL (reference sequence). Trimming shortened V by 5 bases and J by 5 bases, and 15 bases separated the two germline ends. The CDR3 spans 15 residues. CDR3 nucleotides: TGTGCCAGCAGCAATCGACTCAGTGTTACCGGGGAGCTGTTTTTT. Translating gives CASSNRLSVTGELFF.

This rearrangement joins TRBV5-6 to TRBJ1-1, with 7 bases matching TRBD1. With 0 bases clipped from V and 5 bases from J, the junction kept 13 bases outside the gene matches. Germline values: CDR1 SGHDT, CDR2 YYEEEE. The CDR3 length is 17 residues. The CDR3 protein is CASSLGRGDRAGTEAFF. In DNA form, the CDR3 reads TGTGCCAGCAGCTTGGGGAGGGGTGACAGGGCGGGAACTGAAGCTTTCTTT.

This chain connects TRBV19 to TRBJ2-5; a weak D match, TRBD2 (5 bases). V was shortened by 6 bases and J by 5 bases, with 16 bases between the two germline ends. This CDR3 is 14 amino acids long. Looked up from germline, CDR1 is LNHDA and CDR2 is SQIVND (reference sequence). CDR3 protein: CASRGPEGGETQYF. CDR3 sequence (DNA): TGTGCCAGTAGAGGCCCGGAAGGAGGCGAGACCCAGTACTTC.

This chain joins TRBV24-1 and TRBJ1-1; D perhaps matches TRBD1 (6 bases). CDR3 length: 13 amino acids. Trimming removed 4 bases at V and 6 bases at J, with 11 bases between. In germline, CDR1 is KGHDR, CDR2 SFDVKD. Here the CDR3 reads CATSDPGQPEAFF. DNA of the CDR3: TGTGCCACCAGTGACCCCGGACAGCCTGAAGCTTTCTTT.

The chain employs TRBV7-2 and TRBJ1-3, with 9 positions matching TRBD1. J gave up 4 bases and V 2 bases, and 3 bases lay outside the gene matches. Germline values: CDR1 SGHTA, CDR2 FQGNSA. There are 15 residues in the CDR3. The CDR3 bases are TGTGCCAGCAGCTTAACAGGGGGCGAAGGAAACACCATATATTTT. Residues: CASSLTGGEGNTIYF.

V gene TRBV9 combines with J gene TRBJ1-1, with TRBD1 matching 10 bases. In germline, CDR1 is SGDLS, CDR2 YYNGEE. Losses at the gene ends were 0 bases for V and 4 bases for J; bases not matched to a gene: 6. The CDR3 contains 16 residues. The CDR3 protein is CASSVGDRGAGTEAFF. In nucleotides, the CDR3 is TGTGCCAGCAGCGTAGGGGACAGGGGAGCGGGCACTGAAGCTTTCTTT.

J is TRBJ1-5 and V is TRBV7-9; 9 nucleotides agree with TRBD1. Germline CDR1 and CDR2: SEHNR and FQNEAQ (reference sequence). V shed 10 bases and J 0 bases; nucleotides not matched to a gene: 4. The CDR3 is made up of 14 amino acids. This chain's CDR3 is CATRQGDSNQPQHF. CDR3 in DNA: TGTGCCACCCGACAGGGGGATAGCAATCAGCCCCAGCATTTT.

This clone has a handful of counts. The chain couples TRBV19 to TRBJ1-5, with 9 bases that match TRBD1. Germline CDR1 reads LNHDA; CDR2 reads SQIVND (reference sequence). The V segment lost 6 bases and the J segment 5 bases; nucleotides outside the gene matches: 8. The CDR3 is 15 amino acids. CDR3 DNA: TGTGCCAGTAGCCGGGACAGGGCCCCTTATCAGCCCCAGCATTTT. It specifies CASSRDRAPYQPQHF.

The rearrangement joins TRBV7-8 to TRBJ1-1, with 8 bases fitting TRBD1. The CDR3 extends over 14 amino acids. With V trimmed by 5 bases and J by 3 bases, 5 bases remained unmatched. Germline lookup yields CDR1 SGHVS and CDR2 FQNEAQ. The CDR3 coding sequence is TGTGCCAGCAGCGTCGACAGGGGATACACTGAAGCTTTCTTT. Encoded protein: CASSVDRGYTEAFF.

CDR3 sequence: CASSYDDGGSETQYF. The CDR3 nucleotides read TGTGCCAGCAGTTACGACGACGGGGGGAGCGAGACCCAGTACTTC. V usage is TRBV6-2 or TRBV6-3 and J usage is TRBJ2-5; 7 bases line up with TRBD2. Germline CDR1 reads MNHEY; CDR2 reads SVGEGT. The ends lost 2 bases at V and 5 bases at J; junction bases unmatched: 8. The CDR3 has 15 amino acids.

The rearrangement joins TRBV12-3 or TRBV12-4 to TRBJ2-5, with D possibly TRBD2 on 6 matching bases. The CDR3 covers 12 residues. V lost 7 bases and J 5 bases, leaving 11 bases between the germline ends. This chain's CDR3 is CASTGGDETQYF. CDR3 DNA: TGTGCCAGCACCGGCGGGGATGAGACCCAGTACTTC.

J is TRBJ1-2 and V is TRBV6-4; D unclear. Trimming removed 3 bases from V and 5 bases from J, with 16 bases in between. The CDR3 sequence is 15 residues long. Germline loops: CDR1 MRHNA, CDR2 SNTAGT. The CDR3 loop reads CASSEDPDFFYGYTF. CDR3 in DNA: TGTGCCAGCAGTGAAGACCCAGACTTCTTTTATGGCTACACCTTC.

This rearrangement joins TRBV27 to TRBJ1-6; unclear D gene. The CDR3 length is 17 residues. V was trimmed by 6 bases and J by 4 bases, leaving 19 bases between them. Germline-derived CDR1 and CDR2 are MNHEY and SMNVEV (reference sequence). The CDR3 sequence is CASSSHAPRGYNSPLHF. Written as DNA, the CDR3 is TGTGCCAGCAGCTCTCATGCACCCCGAGGGTATAATTCACCCCTCCACTTT.